This T cell receptor (beta chain) was sequenced in a study of cytomegalovirus exposure and HLA in healthy donors. About the study: Across more than 350 genotyped donors, 81% landed in the Caucasian-associated ancestry cluster. Study-wide points: Other equally common chains were less clonally expanded than HLA-associated TCR beta chains, a later analysis showed. Earlier findings revealed that most TCR beta V segments proved productive either about 87% or about 30% of the time.

There are 14 residues in the CDR3. Trimming took off 3 bases at V and 4 bases at J, with 9 bases between the two ends. Per germline, CDR1 ENHRY and CDR2 SYGVKD. In the PCR, 60 Vbeta and 13 Jbeta primers were used. The method was immunoSEQ multiplex PCR; TCRdb's version includes in-frame clones alone and lacks a portion of them. The sample lists 55,000 to 75,000 clones, approximately 67% occurring once. This clone was seen more than once but under ten times. Its antigen is undetermined. The specimen was PBMCs. This sequence originates from a man younger than 40 in good health and CMV-seronegative. J is TRBJ1-4 and V is TRBV10-3; D perhaps matches TRBD1 (6 bases). The CDR3 here is CAISDRTDNEKLFF. CDR3 nucleotide sequence: TGTGCCATCAGTGATAGGACAGATAATGAAAAACTGTTTTTT.